The source of this T cell receptor beta chain is a study of cytotoxic CD8 clonotypes in ibrutinib-treated CLL. In the study overall: The study recorded mean values of 255,043 productive templates and under 100,000 productive rearrangements per sample.

CDR1 and CDR2 from the germline V gene are SGDLS and YYNGEE. V dropped 4 bases and J dropped 0 bases, with 10 bases sitting between them. The CDR3 is 14 amino acids. Only in-frame clones appear in the TCRdb table, and some are missing; sequencing was by immunoSEQ multiplex PCR. This table holds 100,000 or so clones, 58% found once. Overall study findings and caveats: Sustained-remission patients were sampled at one set of times and progressing patients at different ones.

Regarding this clone: What it binds is unknown.

The source of this sequence is a human donor with chronic lymphocytic leukemia. The specimen comprised PBMCs, sampled after 24 months of ibrutinib treatment. The rearrangement links TRBV9 to TRBJ2-5, with D uncertain. CDR3 residues: CASSPLGNQETQYF. The CDR3, as DNA: TGTGCCAGCAGCCCCTTGGGCAACCAAGAGACCCAGTACTTC.